This entry lists 10 T cell receptor beta chains sequenced from one sample in a study of T cells in Graves' hyperthyroidism and ophthalmopathy. Amplified TCR beta CDR3 regions came from RNA transcripts. Initially, a first-round RT-PCR of the TCR CDR3 employed the HTBI primer set. Using its own MiXCR run on the multiplex PCR reads, TCRdb lists one record per CDR3 protein. The sample lists about 400,000 distinct CDR3 sequences, roughly 13% occurring once. Sequenced: blood. The receptors stem from a woman aged 18-35 years with Graves' hyperthyroidism.

This clonotype was seen many times. The chain recombines TRBV6-1 with TRBJ1-1; the D gene is possibly TRBD1 (5 bases). This CDR3 has 17 amino acids. V gave up 7 bases and J gave up 0 bases, with 21 bases separating them. Germline V gives CDR1 MNHNS, CDR2 SASEGT. CDR3 bases: TGTGCCAGCATAAGTTTACAGACTGAGGGGCTGAACACTGAAGCTTTCTTT. Encoded protein: CASISLQTEGLNTEAFF.

This clonotype occurred a few times. Sequence at one end of the junction differs from germline and may be a read error. The chain combines TRBV7-7 with TRBJ2-3; D gene uncertain. There are 14 residues in the CDR3. Germline CDR1 reads SSHAT; CDR2 reads FNYEAQ (reference sequence). The DNA for the CDR3 is TGTGCTAGCAGCTTAGGCGGTGAGCCAGATACGCAGTATTTT. This sequence encodes CASSLGGEPDTQYF.

This clonotype was detected a few times. The chain has TRBV9 and TRBJ1-4, with D hard to call. Germline-derived CDR1 and CDR2 are SGDLS and YYNGEE. The CDR3 runs 14 residues. V lost 0 bases and J 8 bases, leaving 11 bases between the germline ends. CDR3 residues: CASSVAMVPEKLFF. The CDR3 nucleotides are TGTGCCAGCAGCGTAGCTATGGTACCCGAAAAACTGTTTTTT.

A few counts support this clonotype. V usage is TRBV12-5 and J usage is TRBJ2-7, with D possibly matching TRBD2 (5 bases). This CDR3 spans 15 amino acids. The V and J ends lost 2 bases and 1 base respectively, with 12 bases between them. Germline V lookup: CDR1 LGHNT, CDR2 FRNRAP. Here the CDR3 reads CASGLTSYGSYEQYF. The DNA for the CDR3 is TGTGCTAGTGGTTTGACTAGTTATGGTTCCTACGAGCAGTACTTC.

In this sample, this clonotype turned up a few times. The chain has TRBV27 and TRBJ2-5; D is tentatively TRBD1 or TRBD2 (5 bases each). V was clipped by 4 bases and J by 5 bases, with 14 bases between them. CDR1 and CDR2 from the germline V gene are MNHEY and SMNVEV (reference sequence). The CDR3 is 14 amino acids. The CDR3 loop is CASSSRDPRETQYF. The DNA of the CDR3 is TGTGCCAGCAGTTCCCGGGACCCCAGGGAGACCCAGTACTTC.

This clonotype was seen repeatedly, ten times or more. The V and J genes are TRBV7-6 and TRBJ2-1; D remains unclear. The CDR3 covers 14 residues. Germline CDR1 is SGHVS and CDR2 is FNYEAQ. V lost 2 bases and J lost 8, with 13 bases in between. In DNA, the CDR3 is TGTGCCAGCAGCTTAAGGCTAGAATCCCATGAGCAGTTCTTC. It is translated as CASSLRLESHEQFF.

The V and J genes are TRBV4-3 and TRBJ1-5, with TRBD1 as a possible D gene (6 bases). The CDR3 covers 13 residues. Germline CDR1 is LGHNA and CDR2 is YSLEER. The CDR3 spells CVRRGESNQPQHF. The CDR3 DNA is TGCGTCAGAAGGGGGGAAAGCAATCAGCCCCAGCATTTT.

The CDR3, as DNA: TGTGCCGCACAGGGGACAGAGGGCGAAAAACTGTTTTTT. This gives the protein CAAQGTEGEKLFF. The chain has TRBV24-1 and TRBJ1-4; 7 nucleotides agree with TRBD1. The V and J ends lost 12 bases and 8 bases, in that order; junction bases with no gene match: 11. Germline values: CDR1 KGHDR, CDR2 SFDVKD. CDR3 length: 13 residues.

This clonotype was detected a few times. V and J are TRBV4-3 and TRBJ2-1, with TRBD2 matching over 9 bases. J gave up 4 bases and V 0 bases, and 4 bases lay outside the gene matches. Germline V lookup: CDR1 LGHNA, CDR2 YSLEER. The CDR3 contains 16 residues. CDR3 amino acids: CASSQEGAGGYNEQFF. In DNA, the CDR3 is TGCGCCAGCAGCCAAGAGGGGGCGGGAGGGTACAATGAGCAGTTCTTC.

There are many counts of this clonotype. V gene TRBV29-1 combines with J gene TRBJ1-6, with D possibly matching TRBD1 (6 bases). V dropped 5 bases and J dropped 9 bases, with 14 bases sitting between them. Germline V CDR1 and CDR2: SQVTM, ANQGSEA. The CDR3 is made up of 13 amino acids. CDR3 nucleotides: TGCAGCGTTCCGGACAGTTTTGGTTCACCCCTCCACTTT. It yields the protein CSVPDSFGSPLHF. Together with reference TRBV29-1 and TRBJ1-6, the CDR3 gives the full variable domain: SAVISQKPSRDICQRGTSLTIQCQVDSQVTMMFWYRQQPGQSLTLIATANQGSEATYESGFVIDKFPISRPNLTFSTLTVSNMSPEDSSIYLCSVPDSFGSPLHFGNGTRLTVT.